The 17 T cell receptor beta chains given below trace back to one sample, sequenced in a study of T cells in Graves' hyperthyroidism and ophthalmopathy. Authors of the study amplified TCR beta CDR3 regions from RNA transcripts. First-round RT-PCR with HTBI primers amplified the TCR CDR3 region. MiXCR, run by TCRdb on the multiplex PCR reads, gives a single entry per CDR3 protein. The sample shows a few hundred thousand distinct CDR3 sequences, around 25% of them seen only once. The sample consisted of blood. The origin of the receptors is a man aged 50 to 59 with Graves' hyperthyroidism.

In its sample, this clonotype was seen a few times. The chain combines TRBV5-1 with TRBJ2-1; 16 bases are a match to TRBD2. The CDR3 has 16 residues. Trimming at V came to 3 bases and at J to 6 bases, leaving 3 bases not matched to a gene. The V gene's germline CDR1 is SGHRS and CDR2 YFSETQ. Here the CDR3 reads CASSSGLAGGPNEQFF. In nucleotides, the CDR3 is TGCGCCAGCAGCTCGGGACTAGCGGGAGGGCCCAATGAGCAGTTCTTC.

This clonotype was seen a few times. The V call is TRBV19, the J call TRBJ2-3; D remains unclear. Trimming shortened V by 1 base and J by 2 bases, and 16 bases separated the two germline ends. The CDR3 has 17 residues. Germline V lookup: CDR1 LNHDA, CDR2 SQIVND (reference sequence). The chain's CDR3 is CASSIAPTRRPTDTQYF. For the CDR3, the DNA is TGTGCCAGTAGTATAGCGCCGACCCGGCGGCCCACAGATACGCAGTATTTT.

The genes are TRBV27 and TRBJ1-2; D not certain. The V end was cut by 3 bases, the J end by 3 bases, with 8 bases between. CDR1 and CDR2 (germline): MNHEY, SMNVEV (reference sequence). The CDR3 extends over 13 amino acids. CDR3 region: CASSFGRDYGYTF. The CDR3 DNA follows: TGTGCCAGCAGTTTCGGACGGGACTATGGCTACACCTTC.

This clonotype was detected only a few times. The CDR3 DNA is TGTGCCAGCTCACCAACCCCGCCCCCAACTAATGAAAAACTGTTTTTT. Protein: CASSPTPPPTNEKLFF. This chain uses TRBV18 with TRBJ1-4; D ambiguous. Trimming took off 2 bases at V and 0 bases at J, with 10 bases between the two ends. The germline gives CDR1 KGHSH, CDR2 LQKENI. This CDR3 is 16 amino acids long.

This clonotype was found a few times. The chain has TRBV7-9 and TRBJ2-1; D possibly corresponds to TRBD2 (5 bases). CDR1 and CDR2 from the germline V gene are SEHNR and FQNEAQ (reference sequence). The ends were cut back, 4 bases at V and 3 bases at J, with 10 bases in the middle. The CDR3 is 14 amino acids. The CDR3 DNA reads as TGTGCCAGCAGCTCCAGCGGAGACTACAATGAGCAGTTCTTC. It is translated as CASSSSGDYNEQFF.

Worth noting for this clonotype: With a much larger clone just one base away, this may be a read error. The chain has TRBV20-1 and TRBJ2-1, with TRBD2 matching 7 bases. The J segment lost 5 bases and the V segment lost 3 bases, leaving 7 bases of the junction unmatched. Germline V gene sequence: CDR1 DFQATT, CDR2 SNEGSKA (reference sequence). CDR3 size: 14 residues. For the CDR3, the DNA is TGCAGTGCTAGCGGCGGGAGTAGCCACAATGAGCAGTTCTTC. Its translation: CSASGGSSHNEQFF.

This clonotype was found many times. The V call is TRBV7-8, the J call TRBJ2-7; 8 nucleotides match TRBD2. The V gene's germline CDR1 is SGHVS and CDR2 FQNEAQ. The CDR3 is made up of 15 amino acids. With 3 bases clipped from V and 0 bases from J, the junction kept 4 bases outside the gene matches. CDR3 in amino acids: CASSLSGTSSYEQYF. The CDR3 nucleotides read TGTGCCAGCAGCTTGTCAGGGACTAGCTCCTACGAGCAGTACTTC.

This clonotype was picked up a small number of times. This chain joins TRBV12-3 or TRBV12-4 and TRBJ2-5, with 9 positions matching TRBD1. This CDR3 spans 16 amino acids. Trimming cost V 6 bases and J 3 bases; bases outside gene matches: 11. CDR3 residues: CASRTGTGFFEETQYF. CDR3 sequence (DNA): TGTGCCAGCAGAACCGGGACAGGGTTTTTCGAAGAGACCCAGTACTTC.

In this sample, this clonotype turned up a few times. The CDR3 coding sequence is TGTGCCAGCAGTGCCCGGGGAGAGGGCAATCAGCCCCAGCATTTT. Protein product: CASSARGEGNQPQHF. V usage is TRBV12-3 or TRBV12-4 and J usage is TRBJ1-5; D not certain. This CDR3 contains 15 residues. With 5 bases removed from V and 2 bases from J, the gap between germline ends came to 13 bases.

This clonotype was recorded many times. V is TRBV6-1 and J is TRBJ2-3; 7 bases align to TRBD1. V dropped 6 bases and J dropped 1; count of bases not matched to a gene: 4. Germline loops: CDR1 MNHNS, CDR2 SASEGT. There are 14 residues in the CDR3. For the CDR3, the DNA is TGTGCCAGCAGCCCCACAGGGGGCACAGATACGCAGTATTTT. Its protein is CASSPTGGTDTQYF.

As concerns this clonotype: Given a much more abundant clone one base away, this may be a read error. The genes are TRBV5-1 and TRBJ1-1; no reliable D call. Germline V CDR1 and CDR2: SGHRS, YFSETQ. The CDR3 contains 14 residues. The CDR3 here is CASSLVSWNTEAFF. CDR3 coding DNA: TGTGCCAGCAGCTTAGTATCATGGAACACTGAAGCTTTCTTT.

The table lists this clonotype with a few counts. The V and J genes are TRBV12-3 or TRBV12-4 and TRBJ2-2; 7 nucleotides agree with TRBD2. The CDR3 loop spans 17 amino acids. V trimming: 1 base; J trimming: 1 base; junction bases outside the gene matches: 6. CDR3 coding DNA: TGTGCCAGCAGTTTAGGGGGGGGACGGAAGAACACCGGGGAGCTGTTTTTT. This codes for CASSLGGGRKNTGELFF.

The chain carries TRBV20-1 and TRBJ1-1; D is unclear. Deletions cut 0 bases from V and 6 bases from J, with 2 bases between. The germline CDR1 and CDR2 sequences are DFQATT and SNEGSKA (reference sequence). The CDR3 length is 10 residues. Here the CDR3 DNA reads TGCAGTGCTAGAGACGCTGAAGCTTTCTTT. It codes for CSARDAEAFF.

This clonotype turned up a few times. The V call is TRBV10-2, the J call TRBJ2-1; 9 bases are shared with TRBD1. The junction had 6 bases not matched to a gene; V was cut back by 6 bases and J by 6 bases. Per germline, CDR1 WSHSY and CDR2 SAAADI. The CDR3 is made up of 14 amino acids. CDR3 region: CASRGGQGFNEQFF. In DNA, the CDR3 is TGCGCCAGCAGGGGGGGACAGGGTTTCAATGAGCAGTTCTTC.

V is TRBV4-1 and J is TRBJ2-5, with D perhaps matching TRBD1 (6 bases). Trimming pared 1 base from V and 4 bases from J, leaving 7 bases between. Germline CDR1 and CDR2: MGHRA and YSYEKL. The CDR3 sequence is 13 residues long. The CDR3 nucleotides read TGCGCCAGCAGCCAAGCGGACAGAGAGACCCAGTACTTC. Protein sequence: CASSQADRETQYF.

The V and J genes are TRBV20-1 and TRBJ2-2; D possibly corresponds to TRBD2 (6 bases). Trimming took off 6 bases at V and 2 bases at J, with 13 bases between the two ends. CDR3 length: 14 residues. The germline gives CDR1 DFQATT, CDR2 SNEGSKA (reference sequence). The CDR3 spells CSAYSGANTGELFF. The CDR3 nucleotides are TGCAGTGCGTATAGCGGAGCAAACACCGGGGAGCTGTTTTTT.

This clonotype was observed many times. The chain recombines TRBV2 with TRBJ2-7; D unresolved. V lost 7 bases, J lost 5 bases, and 15 bases lay in between. Germline assignment: CDR1 SNHLY and CDR2 FYNNEI. CDR3 length: 13 residues. As DNA, the CDR3 is TGTGCCAGCACTCCCAATGGGCGAGACGAGCAGTACTTC. The encoded protein is CASTPNGRDEQYF. Full variable domain (missing parts from reference TRBV2 and TRBJ2-7): EPEVTQTPSHQVTQMGQEVILRCVPISNHLYFYWYRQILGQKVEFLVSFYNNEISEKSEIFDDQFSVERPDGSNFTLKIRSTKLEDSAMYFCASTPNGRDEQYFGPGTRLTVT.